This T cell receptor beta chain was captured in a study of T cell clonotyping in hematopoietic cell transplantation. Study-level information: Recipient samples before transplant were obtained post-cytoreduction. Findings and caveats of the study: Cells were unsorted, so CD4 and CD8 contributions were not separated. Graft donor and pretransplant recipient Inverse Simpson Index values predicted broader posttransplant TCR diversity. Pathologically expanded recipient clonotypes increased progressively from day 30 to day 180 as diversity fell.

About this clone itself: Antigen unknown.

Using immunoSEQ multiplex PCR, the repertoire was profiled, and TCRdb retains in-frame clones only, with some absent. The sample holds some 36,000 clones; roughly 96% are singletons and the top ten take 1.5% to 2%. V lost 5 bases and J 3 bases, leaving 16 bases between the germline ends. This CDR3 is built from 15 residues. Germline V lookup: CDR1 LNHNV, CDR2 YYDKDF (reference sequence). Time point given: recipient sample about 28 days before transplant, after cytoreduction. The J gene is TRBJ1-2, the V gene TRBV15, with D tentatively TRBD1 (5 bases). The sequence was collected from a man aged 40-49 years with chronic myeloid leukemia. Some clones in this sample may be carry-over from other donors' samples. Source: peripheral blood mononuclear cells, taken before stem cell transplant. The CDR3 region is CATSPTRGDHYGYTF. CDR3 sequence (DNA): TGTGCCACCAGCCCCACCCGGGGGGACCACTATGGCTACACCTTC.